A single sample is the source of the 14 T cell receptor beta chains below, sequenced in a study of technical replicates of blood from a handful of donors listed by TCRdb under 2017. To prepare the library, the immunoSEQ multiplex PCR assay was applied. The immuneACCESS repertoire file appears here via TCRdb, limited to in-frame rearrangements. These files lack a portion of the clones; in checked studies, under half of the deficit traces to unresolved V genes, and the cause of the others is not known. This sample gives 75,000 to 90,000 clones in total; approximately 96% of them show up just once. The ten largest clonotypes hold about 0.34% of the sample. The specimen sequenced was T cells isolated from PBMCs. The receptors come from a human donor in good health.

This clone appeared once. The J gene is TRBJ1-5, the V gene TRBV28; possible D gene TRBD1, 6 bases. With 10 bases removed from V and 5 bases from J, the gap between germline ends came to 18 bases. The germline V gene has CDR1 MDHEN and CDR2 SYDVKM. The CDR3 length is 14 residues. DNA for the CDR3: TGTGCCACCCTTCCGGGGACATCATATCAGCCCCAGCATTTT. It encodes CATLPGTSYQPQHF.

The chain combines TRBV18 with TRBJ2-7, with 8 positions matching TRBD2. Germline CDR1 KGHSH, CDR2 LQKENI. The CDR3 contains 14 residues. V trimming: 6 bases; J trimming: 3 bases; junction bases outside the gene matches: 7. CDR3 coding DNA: TGTGCCAGCTCCGGGGGGGGCCTGAACTACGAGCAGTACTTC. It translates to CASSGGGLNYEQYF.

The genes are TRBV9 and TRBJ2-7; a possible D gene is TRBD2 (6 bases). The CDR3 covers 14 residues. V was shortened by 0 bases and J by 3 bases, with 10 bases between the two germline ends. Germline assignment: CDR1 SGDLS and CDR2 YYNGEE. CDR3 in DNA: TGTGCCAGCAGCGTAGGGCAGGAGGGCTACGAGCAGTACTTC. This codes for CASSVGQEGYEQYF.

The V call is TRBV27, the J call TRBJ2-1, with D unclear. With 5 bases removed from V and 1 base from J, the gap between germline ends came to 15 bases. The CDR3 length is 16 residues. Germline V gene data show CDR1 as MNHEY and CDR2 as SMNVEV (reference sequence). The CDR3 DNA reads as TGTGCCAGCAGTCCCCCAGTCGGAGCGTCCTACAATGAGCAGTTCTTC. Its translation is CASSPPVGASYNEQFF.

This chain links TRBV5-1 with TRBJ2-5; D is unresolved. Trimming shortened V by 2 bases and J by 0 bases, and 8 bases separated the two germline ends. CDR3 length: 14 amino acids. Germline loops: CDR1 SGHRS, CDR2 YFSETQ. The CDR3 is CASSFPQDQETQYF. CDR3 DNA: TGCGCCAGCAGCTTTCCCCAGGACCAAGAGACCCAGTACTTC.

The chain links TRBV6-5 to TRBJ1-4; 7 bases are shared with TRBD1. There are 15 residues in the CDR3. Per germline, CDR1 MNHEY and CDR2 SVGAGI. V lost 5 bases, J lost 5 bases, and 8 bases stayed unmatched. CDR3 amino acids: CASSRLTGRNEKLFF. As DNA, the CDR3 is TGTGCCAGCAGTAGACTGACAGGGCGGAATGAAAAACTGTTTTTT.

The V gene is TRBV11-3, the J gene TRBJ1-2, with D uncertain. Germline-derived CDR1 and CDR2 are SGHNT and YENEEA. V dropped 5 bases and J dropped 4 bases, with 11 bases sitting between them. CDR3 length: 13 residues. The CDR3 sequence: CASSPRGPYGYTF. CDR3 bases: TGTGCCAGCAGCCCACGAGGGCCCTATGGCTACACCTTC.

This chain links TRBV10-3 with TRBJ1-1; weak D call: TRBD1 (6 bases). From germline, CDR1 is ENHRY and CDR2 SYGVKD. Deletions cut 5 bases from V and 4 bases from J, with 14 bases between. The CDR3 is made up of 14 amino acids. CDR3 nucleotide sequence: TGTGCCATCAGTATAGACAGGAAGGGCACTGAAGCTTTCTTT. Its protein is CAISIDRKGTEAFF.

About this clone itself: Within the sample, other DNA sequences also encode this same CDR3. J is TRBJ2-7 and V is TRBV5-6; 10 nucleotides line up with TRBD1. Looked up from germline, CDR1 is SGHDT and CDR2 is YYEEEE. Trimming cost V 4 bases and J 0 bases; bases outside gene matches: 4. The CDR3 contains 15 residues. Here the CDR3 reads CASSPGTGVSYEQYF. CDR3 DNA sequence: TGTGCCAGCAGCCCCGGGACAGGGGTCTCCTACGAGCAGTACTTC.

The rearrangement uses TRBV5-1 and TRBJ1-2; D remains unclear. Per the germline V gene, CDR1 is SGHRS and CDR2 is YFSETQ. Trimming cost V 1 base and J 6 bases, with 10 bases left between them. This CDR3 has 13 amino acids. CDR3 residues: CASSLIEVHGYTF. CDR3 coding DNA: TGCGCCAGCAGCTTGATTGAGGTCCATGGCTACACCTTC.

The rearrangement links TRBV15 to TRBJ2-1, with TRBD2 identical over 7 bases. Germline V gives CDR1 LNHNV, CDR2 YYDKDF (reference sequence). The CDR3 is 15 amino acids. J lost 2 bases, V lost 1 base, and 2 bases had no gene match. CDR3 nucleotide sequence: TGTGCCACCAGCAGAGGACGGGAGGCCTACAATGAGCAGTTCTTC. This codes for CATSRGREAYNEQFF.

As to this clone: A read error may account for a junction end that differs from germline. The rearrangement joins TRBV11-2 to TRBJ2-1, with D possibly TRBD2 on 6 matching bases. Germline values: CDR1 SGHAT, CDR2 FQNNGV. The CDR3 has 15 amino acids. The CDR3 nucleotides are TGTGCCAGCAGCCTAGATAGCGGAATGTACAATGAGCAGTTCTTC. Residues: CASSLDSGMYNEQFF.

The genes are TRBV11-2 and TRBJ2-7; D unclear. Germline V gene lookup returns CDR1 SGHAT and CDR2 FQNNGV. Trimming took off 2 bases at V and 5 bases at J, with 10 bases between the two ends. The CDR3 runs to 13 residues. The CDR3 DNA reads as TGTGCCAGCAGCTTACCAGTAACCGACGAGCAGTACTTC. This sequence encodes CASSLPVTDEQYF.

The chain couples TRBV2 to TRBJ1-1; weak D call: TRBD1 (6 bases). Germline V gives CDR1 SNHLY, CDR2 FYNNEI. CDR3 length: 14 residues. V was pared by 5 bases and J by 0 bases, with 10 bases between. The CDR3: CASSTRGMNTEAFF. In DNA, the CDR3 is TGTGCCAGCAGTACCAGGGGCATGAACACTGAAGCTTTCTTT.